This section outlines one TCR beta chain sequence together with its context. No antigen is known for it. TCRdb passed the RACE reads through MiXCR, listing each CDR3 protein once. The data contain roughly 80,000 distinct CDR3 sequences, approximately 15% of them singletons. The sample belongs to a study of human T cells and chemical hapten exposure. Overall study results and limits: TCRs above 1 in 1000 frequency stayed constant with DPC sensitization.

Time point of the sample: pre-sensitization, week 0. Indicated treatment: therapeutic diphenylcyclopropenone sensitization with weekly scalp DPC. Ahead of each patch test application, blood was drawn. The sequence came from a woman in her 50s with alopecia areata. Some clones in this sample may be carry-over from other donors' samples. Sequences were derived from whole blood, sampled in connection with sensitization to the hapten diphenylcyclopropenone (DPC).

The CDR3 region is CSADRGSNQPQHF. The CDR3 nucleotides read TGCAGTGCTGATAGGGGGAGCAATCAGCCCCAGCATTTT. The chain combines TRBV20-1 with TRBJ1-5, with TRBD1 as a possible D gene (6 bases). This CDR3 comprises 13 residues. Trimming removed 5 bases at V and 1 base at J, with 9 bases between. The germline CDR1 and CDR2 sequences are DFQATT and SNEGSKA (reference sequence).